This entry lists 17 T cell receptor beta chains sequenced from one sample in a study of response to subunit inactivated influenza vaccine. TCRdb independently ran MiXCR on the RT-PCR reads; one entry per CDR3 protein. The data hold approximately 730,000 distinct CDR3 sequences, with about 14% observed a single time. The specimen comprised PBMCs from blood, sampled 14 to 15 days before vaccination. These receptors all come from a man aged 45-65 years who received an inactivated influenza vaccine.

This clonotype has just a few counts. The rearrangement joins TRBV6-1 to TRBJ2-1; tentative D call: TRBD2 (5 bases). The CDR3 sequence is 14 residues long. Trimming cost V 3 bases and J 3 bases, with 9 bases left between them. The germline V gene encodes CDR1 MNHNS and CDR2 SASEGT. The CDR3 region has the DNA TGTGCCAGCAGTGAGAGGGAGAACTACAATGAGCAGTTCTTC. Translated, it gives CASSERENYNEQFF.

This clonotype was counted between two and nine times. CDR3 loop: CASSLRGYMGNEQFF. DNA for the CDR3: TGTGCCAGCAGTTTACGAGGGTATATGGGTAATGAGCAGTTCTTC. The chain employs TRBV27 and TRBJ2-1; D might be TRBD2 (5 bases). The CDR3 is 15 amino acids. V gave up 2 bases and J gave up 7 bases, with 15 bases separating them. From germline, CDR1 is MNHEY and CDR2 SMNVEV (reference sequence).

The rearrangement joins TRBV2 to TRBJ2-3; 7 nucleotides match TRBD2. The CDR3 contains 15 residues. The V and J ends lost 6 bases and 0 bases, in that order; junction bases with no gene match: 6. In germline, CDR1 is SNHLY, CDR2 FYNNEI. CDR3 sequence: CASRGLRSSTDTQYF. Written as DNA, the CDR3 is TGTGCCAGCAGGGGACTAAGGTCTAGCACAGATACGCAGTATTTT. The whole variable domain, remainder taken from reference TRBV2 and TRBJ2-3, is EPEVTQTPSHQVTQMGQEVILRCVPISNHLYFYWYRQILGQKVEFLVSFYNNEISEKSEIFDDQFSVERPDGSNFTLKIRSTKLEDSAMYFCASRGLRSSTDTQYFGPGTRLTVL.

This clonotype was counted only a few times. V and J are TRBV21-1 and TRBJ2-7; the D call of TRBD2 is as the table states it, not checked on the DNA. TRBV21-1 represents a pseudogene. The CDR3 has 17 amino acids. The DNA for the CDR3 is TGTGCCAGCAGCTCCCACTCCCTTCTAGCGGGAGGGGACGAGCAGTACTTC. Translated: CASSSHSLLAGGDEQYF.

The rearrangement links TRBV5-6 to TRBJ2-1; the D gene is possibly TRBD1 (6 bases). V dropped 2 bases and J dropped 2 bases, with 17 bases sitting between them. This CDR3 is built from 17 residues. Per germline, CDR1 SGHDT and CDR2 YYEEEE. The CDR3 region has the DNA TGTGCCAGCAGCTTTCTCACGACAGGCCTTACCTACAATGAGCAGTTCTTC. It translates to CASSFLTTGLTYNEQFF.

The V and J genes are TRBV10-3 and TRBJ2-3; 8 bases align to TRBD2. The ends lost 4 bases at V and 1 base at J; junction bases unmatched: 4. The CDR3 has 15 residues. Looked up from germline, CDR1 is ENHRY and CDR2 is SYGVKD. CDR3 in amino acids: CAISASGPRTDTQYF. In DNA, the CDR3 is TGTGCCATCAGTGCTAGCGGGCCCCGCACAGATACGCAGTATTTT.

As to this clonotype: A read error is possible here, since a much larger clone lies one base away. V gene TRBV7-2 combines with J gene TRBJ1-5; tentative D call: TRBD1 (5 bases). The CDR3 consists of 14 residues. In germline, CDR1 is SGHTA, CDR2 FQGNSA. The CDR3 here is CASGLDRGSKPQHF. The DNA for the CDR3 is TGTGCCAGCGGCTTAGATAGGGGTAGTAAGCCCCAGCATTTT.

V usage is TRBV20-1 and J usage is TRBJ2-6; D not certain. Trimming took 3 bases from V and 3 from J, leaving 9 bases between them. The CDR3 runs to 14 residues. Germline assignment: CDR1 DFQATT and CDR2 SNEGSKA (reference sequence). The CDR3 DNA is TGCAGTGCTAGTGCCCCTCTTGGGGCCAACGTCCTGACTTTC. This codes for CSASAPLGANVLTF.

The J gene is TRBJ2-1, the V gene TRBV20-1; perhaps TRBD1 as D (6 bases). The V gene lost 0 bases and the J gene lost 12 bases, with 18 bases spanning the gap. The CDR3 length is 14 residues. Germline V gene sequence: CDR1 DFQATT, CDR2 SNEGSKA (reference sequence). In DNA, the CDR3 is TGCAGTGCTAGAGATCAGAGGGGGATGACTGGGCAGTTCTTC. The encoded protein is CSARDQRGMTGQFF.

The chain has TRBV29-1 and TRBJ2-2; maybe TRBD2 (6 bases). This CDR3 comprises 14 residues. Germline CDR1 SQVTM, CDR2 ANQGSEA. Trimming removed 4 bases from V and 6 bases from J, with 15 bases in between. The CDR3 DNA is TGCAGCGTTGCTGGGGGGTCTTTCGCCGGGGAGCTGTTTTTT. It is translated as CSVAGGSFAGELFF.

This clonotype has a handful of counts. This chain joins TRBV20-1 and TRBJ1-2; D not resolved. The germline CDR1 and CDR2 sequences are DFQATT and SNEGSKA (reference sequence). The CDR3 extends over 16 amino acids. The V gene lost 5 bases and the J gene lost 4 bases, with 23 bases spanning the gap. The CDR3 reads CSAPSSGRQRGYGYTF. The CDR3 bases are TGCAGTGCTCCCAGTTCGGGTCGTCAGCGCGGCTATGGCTACACCTTC.

This clonotype has a handful of counts. The V gene is TRBV5-5, the J gene TRBJ2-3, with D maybe TRBD1 (5 bases). Germline CDR1 reads SGHKS; CDR2 reads YYEKEE (reference sequence). Trimming shortened V by 2 bases and J by 9 bases, and 13 bases separated the two germline ends. The CDR3 runs 13 residues. The CDR3 DNA reads TGTGCCAGCAGCTTAATAGGGGCTCGCACGCAGTATTTT. It specifies CASSLIGARTQYF.

This clonotype has at least ten counts. The V and J genes are TRBV6-2 or TRBV6-3 and TRBJ1-4; the D gene is possibly TRBD1 (5 bases). The CDR3 sequence is 15 residues long. Germline CDR1 MNHEY, CDR2 SVGEGT. V was clipped by 2 bases and J by 4 bases, with 11 bases between them. The CDR3 region has the DNA TGTGCCAGCAGTTACGTCGGGGGAAGTAATGAAAAACTGTTTTTT. Amino acids: CASSYVGGSNEKLFF.

The chain has TRBV7-2 and TRBJ2-2; 7 bases are a match to TRBD2. Trimming took 7 bases from V and 5 from J; bases not matched to a gene: 10. CDR1 and CDR2 from the germline V gene are SGHTA and FQGNSA. The CDR3 is 15 amino acids. This chain's CDR3 is CASTLSGGRTGELFF. CDR3 nucleotides: TGTGCCAGCACCCTCTCGGGGGGTCGGACCGGGGAGCTGTTTTTT.

The chain has TRBV3-1 and TRBJ1-1; no clear D. The V end was cut by 0 bases, the J end by 4 bases, with 15 bases between. Looked up from germline, CDR1 is LGHDT and CDR2 is YNNKEL (reference sequence). This CDR3 is 16 amino acids long. The CDR3, as DNA: TGTGCCAGCAGCCAAGATCAGGTTAGGGTAGGCACTGAAGCTTTCTTT. Translation gives CASSQDQVRVGTEAFF. The complete variable domain, with remaining parts taken from reference TRBV3-1 and TRBJ1-1, reads DTAVSQTPKYLVTQMGNDKSIKCEQNLGHDTMYWYKQDSKKFLKIMFSYNNKELIINETVPNRFSPKSPDKAHLNLHINSLELGDSAVYFCASSQDQVRVGTEAFFGQGTRLTVV.

This clonotype was seen only a few times. V usage is TRBV12-3 or TRBV12-4 and J usage is TRBJ2-1, with D tentatively TRBD1 (5 bases). This CDR3 spans 13 amino acids. With 6 bases removed from V and 6 bases from J, the gap between germline ends came to 12 bases. The CDR3 spells CASRLTVGNEQFF. CDR3 bases: TGTGCCAGCAGGCTGACAGTCGGCAATGAGCAGTTCTTC.

V and J are TRBV2 and TRBJ2-7; D is tentatively TRBD1 or TRBD2 (5 bases each). CDR3 length: 14 amino acids. Germline V gene lookup returns CDR1 SNHLY and CDR2 FYNNEI. Trimming removed 4 bases at V and 6 bases at J, with 16 bases between. The CDR3 protein is CASSVGGGGGEQYF. For the CDR3, the DNA is TGTGCCAGCAGTGTTGGCGGTGGTGGGGGCGAGCAGTACTTC.